This TCR beta chain was identified in a study of blood T cell repertoires in COVID-19. The CDR3 is 18 residues long. V was pared by 5 bases and J by 0 bases, with 17 bases between. Germline V lookup: CDR1 SGHTA, CDR2 FQGNSA. In the source study's methods: The authors estimated nucleated cell counts from reference gene primer amplification. The assay was immunoSEQ multiplex PCR, and TCRdb's table has in-frame clones only and misses some. The DNA gave D and trimming, while V, J and clone size come from that table. The sample holds about 220,000 clones, around 82% seen once. This chain uses TRBV7-2 with TRBJ1-6; D remains unclear. This receptor was identified in a woman aged 30 to 39 who had recovered from COVID-19. The sequenced sample consisted of peripheral blood. The DNA for the CDR3 is TGTGCCAGCAGCCATTCTCGATTCCTGAGCTCCTATAATTCACCCCTCCACTTT. Its translation is CASSHSRFLSSYNSPLHF. The complete variable domain, with remaining parts taken from reference TRBV7-2 and TRBJ1-6, reads GAGVSQSPSNKVTEKGKDVELRCDPISGHTALYWYRQSLGQGLEFLIYFQGNSAPDKSGLPSDRFSAERTGGSVSTLTIQRTQQEDSAVYLCASSHSRFLSSYNSPLHFGNGTRLTVT.